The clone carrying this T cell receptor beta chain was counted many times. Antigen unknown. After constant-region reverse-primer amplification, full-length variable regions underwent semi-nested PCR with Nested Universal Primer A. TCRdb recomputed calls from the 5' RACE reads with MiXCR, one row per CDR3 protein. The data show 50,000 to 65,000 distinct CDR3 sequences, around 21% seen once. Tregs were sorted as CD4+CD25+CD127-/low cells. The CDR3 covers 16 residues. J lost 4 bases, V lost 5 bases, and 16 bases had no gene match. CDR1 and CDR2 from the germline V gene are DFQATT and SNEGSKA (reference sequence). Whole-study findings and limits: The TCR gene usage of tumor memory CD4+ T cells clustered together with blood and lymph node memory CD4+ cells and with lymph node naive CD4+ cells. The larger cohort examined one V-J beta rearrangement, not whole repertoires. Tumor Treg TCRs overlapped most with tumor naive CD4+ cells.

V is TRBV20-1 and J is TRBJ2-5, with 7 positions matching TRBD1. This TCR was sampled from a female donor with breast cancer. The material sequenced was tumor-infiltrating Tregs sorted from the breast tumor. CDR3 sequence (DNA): TGCAGTGCTCCCCGTGGACAGGCAGCGCGGAGAGAGACCCAGTACTTC. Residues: CSAPRGQAARRETQYF.